Sequencing of this T cell receptor (beta chain) was carried out in a study of T cell repertoires in ileal Crohn's disease. On this clone itself: Its antigen remains unidentified.

The study, taken as a whole, reports: All patients with clonality above 26.8% had endoscopic recurrence.

This table comes from immunoSEQ multiplex PCR, and its TCRdb copy is limited to in-frame clones, with some not included. Counted here are 10,000 to 14,000 clones, about four fifths occurring once; the ten biggest clones make up 4% to 5.5%. What was sequenced was ileal tissue. The TCR sequence derives from an adult with Crohn's disease.

Here the CDR3 reads CASSRGQASNEQFF. The CDR3 DNA follows: TGTGCCAGCAGCCGAGGACAGGCTTCTAATGAGCAGTTCTTC. V usage is TRBV7-3 and J usage is TRBJ2-1, with 7 bases matching TRBD1. Germline CDR1 reads SGHTA; CDR2 reads FQGTGA. CDR3 length: 14 residues. V was pared by 5 bases and J by 7 bases, with 8 bases of the junction left unmatched.